The rows below give T cell receptor beta chains drawn from one sample of a study of OX40 agonist ivuxolimab in advanced cancers. Sequencing used immunoSEQ multiplex PCR; TCRdb keeps in-frame clones, though not all of them. The table has about 94,000 clones, approximately 94% seen once. The sample was CD4+ or CD8+ T cells sorted from blood, taken in a trial of the OX40 agonist ivuxolimab. The receptors were sampled from an adult with an advanced solid tumor such as melanoma, head and neck, liver or kidney cancer. The conserved cysteine and the conserved F or W are not part of the CDR3 here. A D gene is named only where the DNA matches it firmly.

v_call d_call cdr3_aa
TRBV2 - ASSEGLAENNEQF
TRBV11-2 TRBD2 ASSLERPLAGYNEQF
TRBV4-3 - ASSQEAGRYTEAF
TRBV9 TRBD2 ASSGAFGGAVTDTQY
TRBV5-1 - ASSTGGWANEKLF
TRBV28 TRBD1 ASSPWGGGRGRGYEQY
TRBV13 TRBD1 ASSLRRGGPLSDEAF
TRBV4-1 TRBD1 ASSHVGQGSHEQY
TRBV19 - ASSKLDRAF
TRBV9 - ASSVGLLQETQY
TRBV11-1 TRBD1 ASSAGTGGNNEQF
TRBV7-6 TRBD1 ASSLVWDSRRDEQY
TRBV6-1 - ASSGTLPDDYGYT
TRBV19 TRBD1 ASSIDPGQFGYGYT
TRBV29-1 - SVVLPGVQYYNEQF
TRBV5-1 - ASSLVGREDTEAF
TRBV7-2 - ASSLEGVRY
TRBV6-5 - ASSYSYGSRTDTQY
TRBV11-2 - ASSFSQETQY
TRBV11-3 - ASSLGQDYEQY
TRBV18 TRBD2 ASSPRLAGGPEGTGELF
TRBV18 - ASSPLNGPEAF
TRBV7-2 TRBD2 ASSPQGASGSYEQY
TRBV18 - ASSPEGRSDTQY
TRBV5-6 - ASSLRENRVQETQY
TRBV7-8 - ASSLLGQLLRYGYT
TRBV4-1 - ASSQERPGRLLLYEQY
TRBV5-4 TRBD1 ASSLEGDRVFYEQY
TRBV6-5 - ASSYSRQTYGYT
TRBV7-2 - ASRPGGPAETQY
TRBV7-2 - ASSSGTVNTEAF
TRBV5-1 TRBD2 ASSLGGGTSDRETQY
TRBV7-6 TRBD1 ASSPWDSSEAF
TRBV18 TRBD2 ASSPQSSGGSNEQF
TRBV7-6 - ASSLGGGPQETQY
TRBV30 - AWSGPLGSYYGYT
TRBV18 - ASSPNGGTNTGELF
TRBV2 - ASSEGPGRETQY
TRBV5-1 TRBD2 ASSPATSGGETQY